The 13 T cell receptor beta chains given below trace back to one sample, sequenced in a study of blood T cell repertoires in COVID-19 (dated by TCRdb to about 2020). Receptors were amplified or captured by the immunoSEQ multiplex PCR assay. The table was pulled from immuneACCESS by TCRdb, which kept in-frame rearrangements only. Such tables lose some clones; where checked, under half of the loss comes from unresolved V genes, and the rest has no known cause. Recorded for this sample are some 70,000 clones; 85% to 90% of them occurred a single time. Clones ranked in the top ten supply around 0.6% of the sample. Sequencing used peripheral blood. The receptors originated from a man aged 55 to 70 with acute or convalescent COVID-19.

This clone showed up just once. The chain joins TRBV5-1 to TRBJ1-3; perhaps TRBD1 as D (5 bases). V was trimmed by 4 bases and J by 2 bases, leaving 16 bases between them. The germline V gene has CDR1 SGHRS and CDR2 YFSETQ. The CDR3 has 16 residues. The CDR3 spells CASSQQVSSAGNTIYF. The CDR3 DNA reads TGCGCCAGCAGCCAACAGGTGTCGTCGGCTGGAAACACCATATATTTT.

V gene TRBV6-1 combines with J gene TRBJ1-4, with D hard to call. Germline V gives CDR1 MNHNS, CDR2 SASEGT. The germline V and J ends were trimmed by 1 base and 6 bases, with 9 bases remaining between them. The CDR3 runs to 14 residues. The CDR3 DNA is TGTGCCAGCAGTGAAGTTAGTCAATATGAAAAACTGTTTTTT. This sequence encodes CASSEVSQYEKLFF.

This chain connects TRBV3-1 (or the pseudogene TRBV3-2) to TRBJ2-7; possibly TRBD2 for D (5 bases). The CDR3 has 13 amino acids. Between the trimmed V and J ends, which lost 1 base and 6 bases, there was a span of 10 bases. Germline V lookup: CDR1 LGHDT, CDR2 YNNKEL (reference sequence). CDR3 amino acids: CASSQVEGLEQYF. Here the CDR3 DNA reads TGTGCCAGCAGCCAAGTAGAAGGACTCGAGCAGTACTTC.

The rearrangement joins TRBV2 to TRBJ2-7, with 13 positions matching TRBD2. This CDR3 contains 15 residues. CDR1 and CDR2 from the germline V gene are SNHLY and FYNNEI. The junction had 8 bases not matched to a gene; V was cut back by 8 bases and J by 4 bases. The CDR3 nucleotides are TGTGCCAGCGACCGGACTAGCGGGAGTCGGTACGAGCAGTACTTC. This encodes CASDRTSGSRYEQYF.

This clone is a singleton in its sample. In DNA form, the CDR3 reads TGTGCCAGCAGTGTTAGGGAGCAGCCCCAGCATTTT. Translation gives CASSVREQPQHF. This chain connects TRBV2 to TRBJ1-5; D remains ambiguous. CDR1 is SNHLY and CDR2 is FYNNEI in the germline V gene. The ends were cut back, 4 bases at V and 7 bases at J, with 8 bases in the middle. The CDR3 consists of 12 residues.

This CDR3 is CASSANPTGTGATNEKLFF. The CDR3 nucleotides are TGTGCCAGCAGCGCAAACCCGACCGGGACAGGGGCAACTAATGAAAAACTGTTTTTT. The rearrangement uses TRBV9 and TRBJ1-4; 10 nucleotides line up with TRBD1. Germline CDR1 and CDR2: SGDLS and YYNGEE. CDR3 length equals 19 residues. With V trimmed by 3 bases and J by 0 bases, 11 bases remained unmatched.

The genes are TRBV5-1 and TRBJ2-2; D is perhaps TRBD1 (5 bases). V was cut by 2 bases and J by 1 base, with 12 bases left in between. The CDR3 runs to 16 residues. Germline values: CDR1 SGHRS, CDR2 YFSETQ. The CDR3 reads CASSLGAARNTGELFF. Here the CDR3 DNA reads TGCGCCAGCAGCTTAGGGGCGGCCCGGAACACCGGGGAGCTGTTTTTT.

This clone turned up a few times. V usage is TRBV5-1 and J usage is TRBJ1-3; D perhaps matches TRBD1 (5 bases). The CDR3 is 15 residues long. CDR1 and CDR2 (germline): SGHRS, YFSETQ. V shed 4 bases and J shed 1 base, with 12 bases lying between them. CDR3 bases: TGCGCCAGCAGCACCGGGGGACGGTCTGGAAACACCATATATTTT. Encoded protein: CASSTGGRSGNTIYF.

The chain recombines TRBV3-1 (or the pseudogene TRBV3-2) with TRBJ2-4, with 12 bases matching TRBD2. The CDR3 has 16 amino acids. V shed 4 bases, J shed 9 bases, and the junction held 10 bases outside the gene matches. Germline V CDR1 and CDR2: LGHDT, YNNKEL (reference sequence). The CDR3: CASSPGLAGRWGIQYF. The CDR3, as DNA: TGTGCCAGCAGCCCCGGACTAGCGGGAAGATGGGGCATTCAGTACTTC.

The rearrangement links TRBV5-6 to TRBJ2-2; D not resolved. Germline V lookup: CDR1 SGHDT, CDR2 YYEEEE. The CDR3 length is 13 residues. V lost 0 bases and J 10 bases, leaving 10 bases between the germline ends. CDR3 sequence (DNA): TGTGCCAGCAGCTTGGTTGATCAGAAGGAGCTGTTTTTT. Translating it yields CASSLVDQKELFF.

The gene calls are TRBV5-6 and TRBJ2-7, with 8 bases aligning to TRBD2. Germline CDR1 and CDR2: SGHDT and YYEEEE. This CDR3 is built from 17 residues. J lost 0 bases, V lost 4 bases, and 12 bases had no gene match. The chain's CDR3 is CASSLAWGAGASYEQYF. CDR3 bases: TGTGCCAGCAGCCTAGCGTGGGGAGCGGGGGCCTCCTACGAGCAGTACTTC.

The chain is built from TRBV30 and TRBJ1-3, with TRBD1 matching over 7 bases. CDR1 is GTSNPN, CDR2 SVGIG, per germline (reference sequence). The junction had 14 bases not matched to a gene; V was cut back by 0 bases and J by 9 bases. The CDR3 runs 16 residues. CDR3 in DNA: TGTGCCTGGAGTGTACGGGGGACAGTCCCTGGTGGCACCATATATTTT. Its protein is CAWSVRGTVPGGTIYF.

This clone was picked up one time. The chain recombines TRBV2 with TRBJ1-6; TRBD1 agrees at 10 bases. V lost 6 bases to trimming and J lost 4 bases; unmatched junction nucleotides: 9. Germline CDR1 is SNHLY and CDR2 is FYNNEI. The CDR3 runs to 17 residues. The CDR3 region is CASRGQGFGQYNSPLHF. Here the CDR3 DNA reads TGTGCCAGCAGGGGACAGGGGTTTGGGCAGTATAATTCACCCCTCCACTTT.